This is a list of T cell receptor beta chains from one sample in a study of early T cells in non-severe SARS-CoV-2 infection. MiXCR, applied by TCRdb to the 5' RACE reads, yields one record per CDR3 protein. The sample holds tens of thousands of distinct CDR3 sequences, 12% seen once. The sample consisted of whole blood. The origin of the receptors is an adult who was a healthcare worker with PCR-confirmed SARS-CoV-2 infection or an uninfected control (not recorded which). Both conserved end residues are part of each CDR3. Each record gives: J gene, clone size, V gene, D gene, CDR3 protein, CDR3 DNA. D genes are given only for firm matches. Part of the rows lack a size; the others show once, few, many or a class for expanded clones.

j_call: TRBJ1-5; clone_size: -; v_call: TRBV19; d_call: TRBD1; cdr3_aa: CASSITGQGGNQPQHF; cdr3_nt: TGTGCCAGTAGTATAACGGGACAGGGTGGCAATCAGCCCCAGCATTTT
j_call: TRBJ2-3; clone_size: -; v_call: TRBV12-3/TRBV12-4; d_call: -; cdr3_aa: CASSFFLGSDTQYF; cdr3_nt: TGTGCCAGCAGTTTTTTCCTCGGCTCGGATACGCAGTATTTT
j_call: TRBJ1-1; clone_size: few; v_call: TRBV6-2/TRBV6-3; d_call: TRBD1; cdr3_aa: CASRDRAEAFF; cdr3_nt: TGTGCCAGCAGGGACAGGGCTGAAGCTTTCTTT
j_call: TRBJ2-2; clone_size: -; v_call: TRBV2; d_call: -; cdr3_aa: CASSQGRGTGELFF; cdr3_nt: TGTGCCAGCAGTCAGGGCCGGGGGACCGGGGAGCTGTTTTTT
j_call: TRBJ2-1; clone_size: -; v_call: TRBV4-2; d_call: -; cdr3_aa: CVSSQADNEQFF; cdr3_nt: TGTGTCAGCAGCCAAGCAGACAATGAGCAGTTCTTC
j_call: TRBJ2-7; clone_size: few; v_call: TRBV29-1; d_call: -; cdr3_aa: CSVVFRGREQYF; cdr3_nt: TGCAGCGTTGTTTTTCGGGGGCGCGAGCAGTACTTC
j_call: TRBJ2-1; clone_size: -; v_call: TRBV29-1; d_call: TRBD2; cdr3_aa: CSVERTSGIISYGEQFF; cdr3_nt: TGCAGCGTTGAGAGGACTAGCGGGATAATCTCCTACGGGGAGCAGTTCTTC
j_call: TRBJ1-1; clone_size: few; v_call: TRBV20-1; d_call: TRBD1; cdr3_aa: CSASYGTGALMNTEAFF; cdr3_nt: TGCAGTGCTAGCTACGGGACAGGGGCACTTATGAACACTGAAGCTTTCTTT
j_call: TRBJ2-3; clone_size: -; v_call: TRBV12-3/TRBV12-4; d_call: -; cdr3_aa: CASSLLLGSGDF; cdr3_nt: TGTGCCAGCAGTCTCCTACTAGGATCTGGGGATTTT
j_call: TRBJ2-7; clone_size: many; v_call: TRBV11-2; d_call: -; cdr3_aa: CASSLRQGLYEQYF; cdr3_nt: TGTGCCAGCAGCTTGAGGCAGGGGTTATACGAGCAGTACTTC
j_call: TRBJ2-1; clone_size: few; v_call: TRBV5-5; d_call: -; cdr3_aa: CASSLLDPGYNEQFF; cdr3_nt: TGTGCCAGCAGCTTGTTGGACCCTGGGTACAATGAGCAGTTCTTC
j_call: TRBJ2-5; clone_size: many; v_call: TRBV19; d_call: -; cdr3_aa: CASSSGSWAQYF; cdr3_nt: TGTGCCAGTAGTTCGGGATCATGGGCCCAGTACTTC
j_call: TRBJ2-2; clone_size: many; v_call: TRBV29-1; d_call: TRBD2; cdr3_aa: CSVGLADTGELFF; cdr3_nt: TGCAGCGTGGGACTAGCGGACACCGGGGAGCTGTTTTTT
j_call: TRBJ1-1; clone_size: few; v_call: TRBV7-9; d_call: TRBD1; cdr3_aa: CASSLGQSNTEAFF; cdr3_nt: TGTGCCAGCAGCTTGGGACAGTCGAACACTGAAGCTTTCTTT
j_call: TRBJ2-6; clone_size: many; v_call: TRBV5-5; d_call: -; cdr3_aa: CASSLFILSSGANVLTF; cdr3_nt: TGTGCCAGCAGCTTGTTTATCCTAAGCTCTGGGGCCAACGTCCTGACTTTC
j_call: TRBJ2-5; clone_size: many; v_call: TRBV7-7; d_call: TRBD2; cdr3_aa: CASSRTSGPKETQYF; cdr3_nt: TGTGCCAGCAGCCGGACTAGCGGACCCAAAGAGACCCAGTACTTC
j_call: TRBJ1-1; clone_size: many; v_call: TRBV6-2/TRBV6-3; d_call: TRBD1; cdr3_aa: CASSDREMTEAFF; cdr3_nt: TGTGCCAGCAGTGACAGGGAGATGACTGAAGCTTTCTTT
j_call: TRBJ2-4; clone_size: -; v_call: TRBV7-9; d_call: -; cdr3_aa: CASSADSGNIQYF; cdr3_nt: TGTGCCAGCAGCGCGGACAGCGGGAACATTCAGTACTTC
j_call: TRBJ2-3; clone_size: -; v_call: TRBV7-6; d_call: TRBD2; cdr3_aa: CASSPTGLAGADTQYF; cdr3_nt: TGTGCCAGCAGCCCAACCGGACTAGCGGGAGCAGATACGCAGTATTTT
j_call: TRBJ2-2; clone_size: few; v_call: TRBV7-8; d_call: -; cdr3_aa: CASSAQAPGNTGELFF; cdr3_nt: TGTGCCAGCAGCGCACAGGCGCCGGGGAACACCGGGGAGCTGTTTTTT
j_call: TRBJ1-1; clone_size: large; v_call: TRBV30; d_call: -; cdr3_aa: CAWSVTGVGTEAFF; cdr3_nt: TGTGCCTGGAGTGTAACAGGAGTGGGTACTGAAGCTTTCTTT
j_call: TRBJ2-7; clone_size: -; v_call: TRBV6-6; d_call: -; cdr3_aa: CASTKTGDRIEQYF; cdr3_nt: TGTGCCAGCACTAAGACAGGAGATCGTATCGAGCAGTACTTC
j_call: TRBJ1-4; clone_size: many; v_call: TRBV7-9; d_call: TRBD1; cdr3_aa: CASSGVTGLYVEKLFF; cdr3_nt: TGTGCCAGCAGCGGCGTGACAGGGTTATACGTTGAAAAACTGTTTTTT
j_call: TRBJ2-3; clone_size: few; v_call: TRBV5-1; d_call: -; cdr3_aa: CASSLQGSPAPDTQYF; cdr3_nt: TGCGCCAGCAGCTTGCAGGGGTCTCCGGCTCCAGATACGCAGTATTTT
j_call: TRBJ2-2; clone_size: few; v_call: TRBV19; d_call: TRBD1; cdr3_aa: CASSGGQVPGELFF; cdr3_nt: TGTGCCAGTAGTGGTGGACAGGTCCCCGGGGAGCTGTTTTTT
j_call: TRBJ2-7; clone_size: many; v_call: TRBV18; d_call: TRBD2; cdr3_aa: CASSSSGVNEQYF; cdr3_nt: TGTGCCAGCTCATCAAGCGGGGTTAACGAGCAGTACTTC
j_call: TRBJ2-2; clone_size: many; v_call: TRBV6-5; d_call: -; cdr3_aa: CASSYLGVADTGELFF; cdr3_nt: TGTGCCAGCAGTTACTTGGGGGTTGCGGACACCGGGGAGCTGTTTTTT
j_call: TRBJ2-7; clone_size: many; v_call: TRBV7-2; d_call: -; cdr3_aa: CASSLTRMYEQYF; cdr3_nt: TGTGCCAGCAGCCTGACTCGTATGTACGAGCAGTACTTC
j_call: TRBJ2-4; clone_size: -; v_call: TRBV12-3/TRBV12-4; d_call: -; cdr3_aa: CASSLAGLAKNIQYF; cdr3_nt: TGTGCCAGCAGTTTAGCGGGGTTAGCCAAAAACATTCAGTACTTC
j_call: TRBJ2-3; clone_size: many; v_call: TRBV27; d_call: -; cdr3_aa: CASSLFAAAGSGFDTQYF; cdr3_nt: TGTGCCAGCAGTTTATTCGCTGCGGCAGGGTCTGGATTCGATACGCAGTATTTT
j_call: TRBJ1-6; clone_size: many; v_call: TRBV5-5; d_call: -; cdr3_aa: CASSLSGLYNSPLHF; cdr3_nt: TGTGCCAGCAGCTTGTCCGGTCTCTATAATTCACCCCTCCACTTT
j_call: TRBJ2-3; clone_size: many; v_call: TRBV30; d_call: TRBD2; cdr3_aa: CACLGAGAGTQYF; cdr3_nt: TGTGCCTGTTTGGGAGCGGGAGCCGGTACGCAGTATTTT
j_call: TRBJ1-5; clone_size: many; v_call: TRBV6-5; d_call: TRBD1; cdr3_aa: CASRIQGQADQPQHF; cdr3_nt: TGTGCCAGCAGAATTCAAGGACAGGCAGATCAGCCCCAGCATTTT
j_call: TRBJ2-3; clone_size: few; v_call: TRBV3-1; d_call: -; cdr3_aa: CASSHGYWGTDTQYF; cdr3_nt: TGTGCCAGCAGCCACGGCTATTGGGGCACAGATACGCAGTATTTT
j_call: TRBJ1-4; clone_size: many; v_call: TRBV4-2; d_call: -; cdr3_aa: CASSQVFLGEGKLFF; cdr3_nt: TGTGCCAGCAGCCAAGTTTTCCTCGGGGAAGGAAAACTGTTTTTT
j_call: TRBJ2-2; clone_size: few; v_call: TRBV28; d_call: -; cdr3_aa: CASSLNTGELFF; cdr3_nt: TGTGCCAGCTCCCTGAACACCGGGGAGCTGTTTTTT
j_call: TRBJ1-2; clone_size: many; v_call: TRBV27; d_call: -; cdr3_aa: CASRTLQGADGYTF; cdr3_nt: TGTGCCAGCAGGACGTTACAGGGAGCGGATGGCTACACCTTC
j_call: TRBJ2-1; clone_size: many; v_call: TRBV7-3; d_call: -; cdr3_aa: CASSSRDNEQFF; cdr3_nt: TGTGCCAGCAGCTCAAGGGACAATGAGCAGTTCTTC
j_call: TRBJ1-1; clone_size: -; v_call: TRBV20-1; d_call: TRBD1; cdr3_aa: CSANPTGAEAFF; cdr3_nt: TGCAGTGCTAACCCCACAGGGGCTGAAGCTTTCTTT
j_call: TRBJ2-7; clone_size: many; v_call: TRBV5-4; d_call: -; cdr3_aa: CASSLDGGDYEQYF; cdr3_nt: TGTGCCAGCAGCTTGGATGGAGGGGACTACGAGCAGTACTTC
j_call: TRBJ1-5; clone_size: few; v_call: TRBV21-1; d_call: -; cdr3_aa: CASSNGYRVNQPQHF; cdr3_nt: TGTGCCAGCAGCAATGGGTACAGAGTCAATCAGCCCCAGCATTTT
j_call: TRBJ1-2; clone_size: few; v_call: TRBV4-1; d_call: TRBD1; cdr3_aa: CASSQEVVGFEGTAYGYTF; cdr3_nt: TGCGCCAGCAGCCAAGAGGTTGTTGGTTTTGAGGGGACAGCCTATGGCTACACCTTC
j_call: TRBJ2-1; clone_size: few; v_call: TRBV11-2; d_call: -; cdr3_aa: CASSLVSQNEQFF; cdr3_nt: TGTGCCAGCAGCTTGGTTAGCCAAAATGAGCAGTTCTTC
j_call: TRBJ2-7; clone_size: few; v_call: TRBV20-1; d_call: -; cdr3_aa: CSASEQDPYEQYF; cdr3_nt: TGCAGTGCTAGCGAACAGGATCCCTACGAGCAGTACTTC
j_call: TRBJ2-1; clone_size: -; v_call: TRBV7-6; d_call: -; cdr3_aa: CASSPTRAAYYNEQFF; cdr3_nt: TGTGCCAGCAGCCCTACTAGGGCCGCATATTACAATGAGCAGTTCTTC
j_call: TRBJ2-5; clone_size: many; v_call: TRBV9; d_call: -; cdr3_aa: CASSVAGSGVETQYF; cdr3_nt: TGTGCCAGCAGCGTAGCCGGGAGTGGCGTGGAGACCCAGTACTTC
j_call: TRBJ2-2; clone_size: -; v_call: TRBV18; d_call: -; cdr3_aa: CASSPQGSSNTGELFF; cdr3_nt: TGTGCCAGCTCACCACAGGGGTCTTCGAACACCGGGGAGCTGTTTTTT
j_call: TRBJ1-6; clone_size: many; v_call: TRBV20-1; d_call: -; cdr3_aa: CSALQLNNSPLHF; cdr3_nt: TGCAGTGCCCTCCAGCTAAATAATTCACCCCTCCACTTT